This paragraph covers one T cell receptor (beta chain) sequence. These data originate in a study of blood T cell repertoires in COVID-19. Libraries were prepared by immunoSEQ multiplex PCR; TCRdb keeps only in-frame clonotypes and omits some of them. The sample records roughly 39,000 clones, roughly 94% being singletons. Per germline, CDR1 LNHDA and CDR2 SQIVND (reference sequence). With 7 bases removed from V and 3 bases from J, the gap between germline ends came to 15 bases. This CDR3 contains 14 residues. Sequences were obtained from peripheral blood. This sequence joins TRBV19 and TRBJ1-2; the D is unclear. This TCR was recovered from a human donor with active COVID-19. The donor label of this sample is uncertain. Here the CDR3 DNA reads TGTGCCAGTAAAGTTCAAGGAGGCGACTATGGCTACACCTTC. Translating gives CASKVQGGDYGYTF. The whole variable domain, filled in from reference TRBV19 and TRBJ1-2, reads DGGITQSPKYLFRKEGQNVTLSCEQNLNHDAMYWYRQDPGQGLRLIYYSQIVNDFQKGDIAEGYSVSREKKESFPLTVTSAQKNPTAFYLCASKVQGGDYGYTFGSGTRLTVV.